The 24 T cell receptor beta chains below were found in one sample sequenced in a study of CD8 T cells in ankylosing spondylitis. TCRdb re-derived calls from the 5' RACE reads in MiXCR, one entry per CDR3 protein. The sample includes under 250,000 distinct CDR3 sequences, roughly a third of them seen just once. What was sequenced was blood, either unsorted or a sorted T cell fraction (not recorded which). The source of these receptors is a male donor with ankylosing spondylitis or in good health (not recorded which).

This clonotype was observed many times. The rearrangement joins TRBV10-3 to TRBJ2-1, with D possibly called TRBD1 or TRBD2 (5 bases each). V was trimmed by 10 bases and J by 5 bases, leaving 15 bases between them. Per germline, CDR1 ENHRY and CDR2 SYGVKD. The CDR3 is made up of 13 amino acids. For the CDR3, the DNA is TGTGCCACCCGGGTGGGGCGGGACAATGAGCAGTTCTTC. It codes for CATRVGRDNEQFF.

This clonotype was detected only a few times. The chain combines TRBV20-1 with TRBJ2-5; D gene uncertain. Per germline, CDR1 DFQATT and CDR2 SNEGSKA (reference sequence). V lost 2 bases and J lost 0, with 4 bases in between. This CDR3 comprises 12 residues. CDR3 in amino acids: CSARRNQETQYF. Here the CDR3 DNA reads TGCAGTGCTAGACGGAACCAAGAGACCCAGTACTTC.

A few counts support this clonotype. The chain has TRBV27 and TRBJ2-7; D is unclear. The CDR3 length is 13 residues. V shed 6 bases and J shed 5 bases, with 14 bases lying between them. Germline-derived CDR1 and CDR2 are MNHEY and SMNVEV (reference sequence). The CDR3 DNA is TGTGCCAGCAGCAAACGGGTGGTCCACGAGCAGTACTTC. Translating gives CASSKRVVHEQYF.

The chain recombines TRBV7-9 with TRBJ2-5; 10 nucleotides align to TRBD2. V shed 1 base and J 1 base; nucleotides not matched to a gene: 3. The V gene's germline CDR1 is SEHNR and CDR2 FQNEAQ (reference sequence). The CDR3 is 16 residues long. For the CDR3, the DNA is TGTGCCAGCAGCTTAGGACCTAGCGGGGGCCAAGAGACCCAGTACTTC. This codes for CASSLGPSGGQETQYF.

This clonotype was picked up a small number of times. The chain couples TRBV12-3 or TRBV12-4 to TRBJ2-3; D is unclear. The CDR3 has 14 residues. V was pared by 6 bases and J by 1 base, with 11 bases between. CDR3 protein: CASSPGLRTDTQYF. The CDR3 coding sequence is TGTGCCAGCAGCCCCGGGTTACGCACAGATACGCAGTATTTT.

The chain links TRBV12-3 or TRBV12-4 to TRBJ1-5; 8 bases agree with TRBD1. CDR3 length equals 15 residues. V was clipped by 7 bases and J by 6 bases; unmatched bases: 11. The DNA of the CDR3 is TGTGCCAGCACCCCCGACAGGGGAAGAAGTCAGCCCCAGCATTTT. Its translation: CASTPDRGRSQPQHF.

A few counts support this clonotype. This chain joins TRBV20-1 and TRBJ2-5, with 8 bases lining up with TRBD2. The V gene's germline CDR1 is DFQATT and CDR2 SNEGSKA (reference sequence). The CDR3 is 15 amino acids. The trim removed 3 bases at V and 2 bases at J, leaving 8 bases unmatched. CDR3 loop: CSASSSGGLQETQYF. In DNA form, the CDR3 reads TGCAGTGCTAGTTCGAGCGGGGGACTACAAGAGACCCAGTACTTC.

The rearrangement uses TRBV29-1 and TRBJ2-7, with D possibly being TRBD1 (5 bases). The CDR3 extends over 14 amino acids. Trimming left V 1 base short and J 2 bases short, with 12 bases between. In germline, CDR1 is SQVTM, CDR2 ANQGSEA. The CDR3 DNA reads as TGCAGCGTTGAAGCGGGCGACAGAGCCTACGAGCAGTACTTC. Its protein product is CSVEAGDRAYEQYF.

This clonotype appeared a few times. The CDR3 sequence is CSARRGLAGGRKETQYF. The CDR3 DNA reads as TGCAGTGCCCGGCGGGGACTAGCGGGGGGCAGAAAAGAGACCCAGTACTTC. The J gene is TRBJ2-5, the V gene TRBV20-1; 15 nucleotides align to TRBD2. This CDR3 is 17 amino acids long. The V gene end was trimmed by 6 bases and the J gene end by 3 bases; junction bases not matched to a gene: 11. Per germline, CDR1 DFQATT and CDR2 SNEGSKA (reference sequence).

The V call is TRBV9, the J call TRBJ1-1; 9 bases are a match to TRBD1. The CDR3 has 14 residues. The V gene end was trimmed by 2 bases and the J gene end by 5 bases; junction bases not matched to a gene: 4. CDR1 is SGDLS and CDR2 is YYNGEE in the germline V gene. Here the CDR3 reads CASSVGTGWTEAFF. CDR3 sequence (DNA): TGTGCCAGCAGCGTCGGGACAGGGTGGACTGAAGCTTTCTTT.

V gene TRBV20-1 combines with J gene TRBJ2-2; 10 nucleotides match TRBD1. The CDR3 length is 16 residues. Germline V gene data show CDR1 as DFQATT and CDR2 as SNEGSKA (reference sequence). Trimming cost V 3 bases and J 4 bases; bases outside gene matches: 8. The CDR3 region is CSARQTGGKITGELFF. CDR3 DNA sequence: TGCAGTGCTAGGCAGACAGGGGGCAAGATCACCGGGGAGCTGTTTTTT.

The table lists this clonotype with a few counts. The chain couples TRBV12-3 or TRBV12-4 to TRBJ2-5, with 8 nucleotides matching TRBD2. The CDR3 sequence is 14 residues long. V was pared by 6 bases and J by 5 bases, with 8 bases of the junction left unmatched. The CDR3 loop is CASSRGGLGETQYF. Written as DNA, the CDR3 is TGTGCCAGCAGCCGTGGGGGACTAGGTGAGACCCAGTACTTC.

At least ten counts were recorded for this clonotype. The chain couples TRBV6-1 to TRBJ1-1; 7 nucleotides line up with TRBD1. The ends lost 5 bases at V and 1 base at J; junction bases unmatched: 4. This CDR3 is built from 14 residues. Germline CDR1 is MNHNS and CDR2 is SASEGT. CDR3 DNA sequence: TGTGCCAGCAGTATCAGGACAGGGAACACTGAAGCTTTCTTT. Its protein is CASSIRTGNTEAFF.

The chain has TRBV20-1 and TRBJ1-2; 8 bases are shared with TRBD1. CDR3 size: 13 residues. The ends lost 5 bases at V and 4 bases at J; junction bases unmatched: 6. Germline V gene lookup returns CDR1 DFQATT and CDR2 SNEGSKA (reference sequence). CDR3 nucleotides: TGCAGTGCTGTGGGGACAGGATCCTATGGCTACACCTTC. It is translated as CSAVGTGSYGYTF.

This clonotype has more than one count but fewer than ten. The gene calls are TRBV20-1 and TRBJ1-1; 7 bases align to TRBD1. Germline V gives CDR1 DFQATT, CDR2 SNEGSKA (reference sequence). The CDR3 runs to 13 residues. Unmatched junction bases numbered 9, after V lost 4 bases and J lost 7 bases. The CDR3 here is CSANSRTGLEAFF. The CDR3 nucleotides are TGCAGTGCTAACTCCCGGACAGGACTTGAAGCTTTCTTT.

The table lists this clonotype with a count of one. J is TRBJ1-4 and V is TRBV11-2; TRBD1 matches 7 bases. This CDR3 is built from 15 residues. Germline loops: CDR1 SGHAT, CDR2 FQNNGV. The junction had 6 bases not matched to a gene; V was cut back by 4 bases and J by 4 bases. The chain's CDR3 is CASSSPGQLNEKLFF. The CDR3 nucleotides read TGTGCCAGCAGCTCCCCGGGACAGCTTAATGAAAAACTGTTTTTT.

In its sample, this clonotype was seen a few times. This rearrangement joins TRBV10-3 to TRBJ2-2; D not certain. The CDR3 has 13 residues. Between the trimmed V and J ends, which lost 3 bases and 4 bases, there was a span of 6 bases. The V gene's germline CDR1 is ENHRY and CDR2 SYGVKD. This CDR3 reads CAISEGITGELFF. CDR3 sequence (DNA): TGTGCCATCAGTGAAGGCATCACCGGGGAGCTGTTTTTT.

The table lists this clonotype with a count of one. The genes are TRBV20-1 and TRBJ2-2, with D unclear. Trimming removed 5 bases at V and 0 bases at J, with 13 bases between. The length of the CDR3 is 15 residues. Germline CDR1 is DFQATT and CDR2 is SNEGSKA (reference sequence). The CDR3 DNA reads TGCAGTGCTGGATTCCGAGCATCGAACACCGGGGAGCTGTTTTTT. It yields the protein CSAGFRASNTGELFF.

This clonotype was counted only a few times. This chain links TRBV20-1 with TRBJ2-5; D unclear. The V and J ends lost 5 bases and 2 bases respectively, with 12 bases between them. Germline CDR1 DFQATT, CDR2 SNEGSKA (reference sequence). This CDR3 has 13 amino acids. CDR3 bases: TGCAGTGCTCCGGATTGGTCTCAAGAGACCCAGTACTTC. Protein sequence: CSAPDWSQETQYF.

The chain employs TRBV29-1 and TRBJ1-1; D gene unclear. The germline V gene has CDR1 SQVTM and CDR2 ANQGSEA. V shed 5 bases and J shed 1 base, with 8 bases lying between them. This CDR3 spans 12 amino acids. This chain's CDR3 is CSVFGTNTEAFF. The DNA of the CDR3 is TGCAGCGTTTTCGGCACGAACACTGAAGCTTTCTTT.

This rearrangement joins TRBV12-3 or TRBV12-4 to TRBJ2-1; TRBD2 agrees at 15 bases. Trimming removed 1 base from V and 7 bases from J; junction bases left unmatched: 8. The CDR3 consists of 18 residues. CDR3 protein: CASSLGPGLAGGGNEQFF. CDR3 nucleotides: TGTGCCAGCAGTTTAGGACCGGGACTAGCGGGGGGCGGAAATGAGCAGTTCTTC.

This clonotype turned up a few times. The chain recombines TRBV20-1 with TRBJ2-7, with 11 bases identical to TRBD2. The CDR3 is made up of 12 amino acids. The V gene end was trimmed by 6 bases and the J gene end by 3 bases; junction bases not matched to a gene: 1. The germline gives CDR1 DFQATT, CDR2 SNEGSKA (reference sequence). CDR3 sequence reads: CSAGTSGYEQYF. CDR3 sequence (DNA): TGCAGTGCAGGGACTAGCGGCTACGAGCAGTACTTC.

The rearrangement links TRBV29-1 to TRBJ2-2; D gene unclear. The germline V and J ends were trimmed by 4 bases and 5 bases, with 5 bases remaining between them. Germline CDR1 and CDR2: SQVTM and ANQGSEA. This CDR3 has 11 amino acids. The CDR3 DNA reads as TGCAGCGTTGTTTGGACCGGGGAGCTGTTTTTT. Its protein is CSVVWTGELFF.

The table lists this clonotype with a few counts. The genes are TRBV5-8 and TRBJ1-1; TRBD1 aligns across 8 bases. Germline loops: CDR1 SGHTS, CDR2 YDEGEE. J lost 4 bases, V lost 3 bases, and 8 bases had no gene match. The CDR3 contains 15 residues. CDR3 in DNA: TGTGCCAGCAGCTACCGACAGGGGCGGGGCACTGAAGCTTTCTTT. This codes for CASSYRQGRGTEAFF.